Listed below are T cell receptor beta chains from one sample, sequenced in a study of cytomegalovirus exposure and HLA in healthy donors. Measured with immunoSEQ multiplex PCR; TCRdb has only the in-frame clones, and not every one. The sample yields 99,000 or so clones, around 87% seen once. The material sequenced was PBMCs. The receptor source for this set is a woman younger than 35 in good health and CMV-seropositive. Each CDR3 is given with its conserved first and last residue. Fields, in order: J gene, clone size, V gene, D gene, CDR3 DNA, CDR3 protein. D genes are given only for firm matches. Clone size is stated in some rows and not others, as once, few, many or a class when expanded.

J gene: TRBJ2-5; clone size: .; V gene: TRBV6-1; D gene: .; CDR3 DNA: TGTGCCAGCAGTGAAGGGTACTCGAGGTTGGCAGAGACCCAGTACTTC; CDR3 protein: CASSEGYSRLAETQYF
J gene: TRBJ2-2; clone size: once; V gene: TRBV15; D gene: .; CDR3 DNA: TGTGCCACCAGCAGGGACAGTAGCACCGGGGAGCTGTTTTTT; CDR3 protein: CATSRDSSTGELFF
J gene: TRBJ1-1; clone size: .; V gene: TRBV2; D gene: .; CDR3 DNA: TGTGCCAGCAGTGATGATAAGCGGAACACTGAAGCTTTCTTT; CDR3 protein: CASSDDKRNTEAFF
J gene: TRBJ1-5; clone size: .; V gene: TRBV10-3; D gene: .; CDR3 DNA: TGTGCCATCAGTGAAGCGGGGAACAATCAGCCCCAGCATTTT; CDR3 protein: CAISEAGNNQPQHF
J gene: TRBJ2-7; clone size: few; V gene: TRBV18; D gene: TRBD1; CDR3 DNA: TGTGCCAGCTCACCGCCAGGGGGCGCGGGATACAACGAGCAGTACTTC; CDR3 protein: CASSPPGGAGYNEQYF
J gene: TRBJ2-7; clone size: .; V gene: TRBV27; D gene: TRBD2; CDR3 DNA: TGTGCCAGCAGTTCTCGGACTAGCGGGGGGTCCGAGCAGTACTTC; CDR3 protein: CASSSRTSGGSEQYF
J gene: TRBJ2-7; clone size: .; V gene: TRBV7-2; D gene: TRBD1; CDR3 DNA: TGTGCCAGCAAAGGGACAGGGGCTGGAAATGAGCAGTACTTC; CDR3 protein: CASKGTGAGNEQYF
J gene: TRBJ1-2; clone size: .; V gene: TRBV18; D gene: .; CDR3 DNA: TGTGCCAGCTCACCACAAAACAGCCTTGACTACACCTTC; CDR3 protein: CASSPQNSLDYTF
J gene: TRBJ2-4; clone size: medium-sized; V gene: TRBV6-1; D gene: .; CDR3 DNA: TGTGCCAGCAGTGAAGATATGGGGGCCTCAAACATTCAGTACTTC; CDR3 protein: CASSEDMGASNIQYF
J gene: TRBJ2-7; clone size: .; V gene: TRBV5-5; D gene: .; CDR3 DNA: TGTGCCAGCAGCTTGGTCGCCGACAGTTCCCTCCTGTTTTACGAGCAGTACTTC; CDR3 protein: CASSLVADSSLLFYEQYF
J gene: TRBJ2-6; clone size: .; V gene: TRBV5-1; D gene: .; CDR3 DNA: TGCGCCAGCAGCTACTTCAGGGAATCTGGGGCCAACGTCCTGACTTTC; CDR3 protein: CASSYFRESGANVLTF
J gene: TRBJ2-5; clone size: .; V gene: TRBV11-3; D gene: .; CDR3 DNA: TGTGCCAGCAGCTCCGACCACGGGAAGACCCAGTACTTC; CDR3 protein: CASSSDHGKTQYF
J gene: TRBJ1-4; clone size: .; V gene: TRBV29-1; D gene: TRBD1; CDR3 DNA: TGCAGCGTTACGGGACAGACTAATGAAAAACTGTTTTTT; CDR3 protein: CSVTGQTNEKLFF
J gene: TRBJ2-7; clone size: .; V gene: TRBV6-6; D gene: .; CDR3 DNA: TGTGCCAGCAGTTCAGTGGGGCTCCTGAGCTCCTACGAGCAGTACTTC; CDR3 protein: CASSSVGLLSSYEQYF
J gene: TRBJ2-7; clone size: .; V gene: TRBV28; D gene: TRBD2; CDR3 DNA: TGTGCCAGCAGTTCGGCTACGGGAGGGGACTTC; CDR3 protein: CASSSATGGDF
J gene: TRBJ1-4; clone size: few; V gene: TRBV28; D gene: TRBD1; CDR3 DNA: TGTGCCAGCAGTCGAATGGGACAGGGATTCGAAAAACTGTTTTTT; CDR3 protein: CASSRMGQGFEKLFF
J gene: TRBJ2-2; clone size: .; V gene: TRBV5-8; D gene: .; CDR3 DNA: TGTGCCAGCAGCGAAAGGGGGACGGGCACCGGGGAGCTGTTTTTT; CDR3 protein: CASSERGTGTGELFF
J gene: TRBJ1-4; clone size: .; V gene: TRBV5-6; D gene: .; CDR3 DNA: TGTGCCAGCAGCTTGCGACAGGCCCTTGGGGAAAAACTGTTTTTT; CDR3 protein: CASSLRQALGEKLFF
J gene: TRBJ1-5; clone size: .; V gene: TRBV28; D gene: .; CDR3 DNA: TGTGCCAGCAGTTTGGGCCCCCTTAATCAGCCCCAGCATTTT; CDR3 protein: CASSLGPLNQPQHF
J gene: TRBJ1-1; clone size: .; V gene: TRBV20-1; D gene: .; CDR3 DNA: TGCAGTGCTCTCAGGGGTTATGAAGCTTTCTTT; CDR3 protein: CSALRGYEAFF